What follows are 7 T cell receptor beta chains derived from one specimen sequenced in a study of T cell responses to AZD1222 COVID-19 vaccine. TCRdb's table, derived via immunoSEQ multiplex PCR, lists solely in-frame clones and lacks some. The profile covers 150,000 to 200,000 clones, with about nine tenths appearing a single time and more than 1.5% taken by the ten largest. The sample in question was peripheral blood, obtained 28 days after the second AZD1222 dose. The receptors stem from an adult who received the AZD1222 COVID-19 vaccine.

V gene TRBV7-9 combines with J gene TRBJ1-1, with TRBD1 as a possible D gene (6 bases). In germline, CDR1 is SEHNR, CDR2 FQNEAQ (reference sequence). The CDR3 contains 14 residues. V shed 7 bases and J shed 3 bases, with 15 bases lying between them. The CDR3 DNA follows: TGTGCCAGCAATCAACCGGACAGACACACTGAAGCTTTCTTT. Translation: CASNQPDRHTEAFF.

The chain links TRBV6-5 to TRBJ1-1, with no clear D. The V gene lost 0 bases and the J gene lost 1 base, with 9 bases spanning the gap. The length of the CDR3 is 15 residues. Germline V gene data show CDR1 as MNHEY and CDR2 as SVGAGI. For the CDR3, the DNA is TGTGCCAGCAGTTACTCGCGGGATTCGAACACTGAAGCTTTCTTT. Encoded protein: CASSYSRDSNTEAFF.

This chain connects TRBV5-1 to TRBJ1-4; D ambiguous. Germline CDR1 and CDR2: SGHRS and YFSETQ. Trimming cost V 3 bases and J 0 bases, with 15 bases left between them. The CDR3 is 17 amino acids. In nucleotides, the CDR3 is TGCGCCAGCAGCTCGCGCCCGCCAGATGCAACTAATGAAAAACTGTTTTTT. It encodes CASSSRPPDATNEKLFF.

V is TRBV5-1 and J is TRBJ1-1; TRBD1 matches 10 bases. Germline CDR1 is SGHRS and CDR2 is YFSETQ. The CDR3 spans 15 residues. Losses at the gene ends were 4 bases for V and 3 bases for J; bases not matched to a gene: 6. The DNA of the CDR3 is TGCGCCAGCAGCCGGAGACAGGGGGCGTACACTGAAGCTTTCTTT. It specifies CASSRRQGAYTEAFF.

The chain has TRBV21-1 and TRBJ2-5; TRBD1, as called in the table, went unchecked against the DNA. TRBV21-1 is a known pseudogene. The CDR3 runs to 15 residues. The CDR3 sequence is CASSGRTKAGETQYF. The CDR3, as DNA: TGTGCCAGCAGCGGCCGAACGAAAGCAGGAGAGACCCAGTACTTC.

The chain carries TRBV11-3 and TRBJ2-7; no firm D call. This CDR3 has 13 amino acids. Trimming removed 0 bases at V and 4 bases at J, with 7 bases between. Germline loops: CDR1 SGHNT, CDR2 YENEEA. The DNA of the CDR3 is TGTGCCAGCAGCTTAGAGGGTGGTTACGAGCAGTACTTC. Protein: CASSLEGGYEQYF. The whole variable domain, filled in from reference TRBV11-3 and TRBJ2-7, reads EAGVVQSPRYKIIEKKQPVAFWCNPISGHNTLYWYLQNLGQGPELLIRYENEEAVDDSQLPKDRFSAERLKGVDSTLKIQPAELGDSAVYLCASSLEGGYEQYFGPGTRLTVT.

V is TRBV28 and J is TRBJ1-5, with D possibly matching TRBD1 (5 bases). The CDR3 runs 13 residues. Germline assignment: CDR1 MDHEN and CDR2 SYDVKM. The V gene lost 6 bases and the J gene lost 1 base, with 7 bases spanning the gap. As DNA, the CDR3 is TGTGCCAGCAGCGGGGGGAGCAATCAGCCCCAGCATTTT. The encoded protein is CASSGGSNQPQHF.